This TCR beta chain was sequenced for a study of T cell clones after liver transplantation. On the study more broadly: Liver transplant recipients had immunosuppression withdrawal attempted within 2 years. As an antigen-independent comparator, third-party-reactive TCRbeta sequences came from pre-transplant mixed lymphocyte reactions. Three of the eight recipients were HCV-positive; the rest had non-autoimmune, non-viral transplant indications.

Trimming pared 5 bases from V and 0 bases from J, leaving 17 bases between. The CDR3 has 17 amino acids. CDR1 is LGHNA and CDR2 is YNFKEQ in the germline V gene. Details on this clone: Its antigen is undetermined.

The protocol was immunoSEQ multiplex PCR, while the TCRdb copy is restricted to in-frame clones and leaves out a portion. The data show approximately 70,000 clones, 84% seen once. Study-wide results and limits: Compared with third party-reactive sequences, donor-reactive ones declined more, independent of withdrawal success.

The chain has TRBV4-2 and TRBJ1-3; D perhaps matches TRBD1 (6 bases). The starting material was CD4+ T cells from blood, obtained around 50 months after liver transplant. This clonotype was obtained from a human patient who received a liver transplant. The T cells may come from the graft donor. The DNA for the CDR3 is TGTGCCAGCAGCATGGAAGGGGGGGCCCCCTCTGGAAACACCATATATTTT. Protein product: CASSMEGGAPSGNTIYF.